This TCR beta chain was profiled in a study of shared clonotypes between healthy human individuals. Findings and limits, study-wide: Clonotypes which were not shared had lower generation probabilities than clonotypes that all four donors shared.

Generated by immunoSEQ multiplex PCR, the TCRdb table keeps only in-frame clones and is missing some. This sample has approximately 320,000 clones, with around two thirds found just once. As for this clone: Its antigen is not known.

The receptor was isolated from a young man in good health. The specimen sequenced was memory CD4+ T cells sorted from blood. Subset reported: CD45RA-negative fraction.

The CDR3, as DNA: TGTGCCAGCAGTCCGGGATTTTCTAGCACAGATACGCAGTATTTT. Translation: CASSPGFSSTDTQYF. This sequence joins TRBV6-6 and TRBJ2-3, with D tentatively TRBD2 (5 bases). V was cut by 5 bases and J by 0 bases, with 12 bases left in between. Germline CDR1 and CDR2: MNHNY and SVGAGI (reference sequence). CDR3 length equals 15 residues.